This T cell receptor (beta chain) was captured in a study of shared clonotypes between healthy human individuals. Turning to this clone: The antigen remains undetermined.

Study-wide findings and caveats: Naive subsets, compared against memory subsets, generally had larger estimated richness values.

Data came from immunoSEQ multiplex PCR; TCRdb stores just in-frame clones and leaves some out. The table has some 1.5 million clones, roughly 98% seen once. Material: naive CD4+ T cells sorted from blood. Regarding subset: CD45RA+ positively selected. The TCR was taken from a young man in good health.

The CDR3 coding sequence is TGCGCCAGCAGCTTGGGCGGACTAGCGGGGGTCTACGAGCAGTACTTC. Translating it yields CASSLGGLAGVYEQYF. This rearrangement joins TRBV5-1 to TRBJ2-7, with 13 bases fitting TRBD2. This CDR3 contains 16 residues. With V trimmed by 0 bases and J by 3 bases, 3 bases remained unmatched. Germline values: CDR1 SGHRS, CDR2 YFSETQ.